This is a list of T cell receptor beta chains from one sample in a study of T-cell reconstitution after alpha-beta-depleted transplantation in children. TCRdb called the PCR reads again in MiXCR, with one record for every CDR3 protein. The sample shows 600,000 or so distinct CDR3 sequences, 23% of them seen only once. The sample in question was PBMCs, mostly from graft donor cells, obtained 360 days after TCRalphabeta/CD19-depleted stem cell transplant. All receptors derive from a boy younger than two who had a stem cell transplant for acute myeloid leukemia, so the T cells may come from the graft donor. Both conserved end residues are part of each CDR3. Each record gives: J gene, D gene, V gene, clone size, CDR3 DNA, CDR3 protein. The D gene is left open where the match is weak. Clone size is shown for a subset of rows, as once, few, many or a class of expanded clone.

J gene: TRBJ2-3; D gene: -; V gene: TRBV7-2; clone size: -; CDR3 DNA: TGTGCCAGCAGAGGCCTACAAGATACGCAGTATTTT; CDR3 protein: CASRGLQDTQYF
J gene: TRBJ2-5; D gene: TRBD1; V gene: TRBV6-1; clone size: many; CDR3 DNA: TGTGCCAGCAGTCGAAAGCGAGGGACAGGACAAGAGACCCAGTACTTC; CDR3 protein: CASSRKRGTGQETQYF
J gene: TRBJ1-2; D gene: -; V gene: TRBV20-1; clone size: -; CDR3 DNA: TGCAGTGCTACCGGGGGTCCTTATGGCTACACCTTC; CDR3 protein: CSATGGPYGYTF
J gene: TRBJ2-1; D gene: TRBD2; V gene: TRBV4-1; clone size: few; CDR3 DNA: TGCGCCAGCAGCCAAGATCCTTGGACTAGCGGGTACAATGAGCAGTTCTTC; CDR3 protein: CASSQDPWTSGYNEQFF
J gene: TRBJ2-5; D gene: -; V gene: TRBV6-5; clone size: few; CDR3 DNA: TGTGCCAGCAGTTACGGCTGGGCGGGGAGGAGAGAGACCCAGTACTTC; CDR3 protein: CASSYGWAGRRETQYF
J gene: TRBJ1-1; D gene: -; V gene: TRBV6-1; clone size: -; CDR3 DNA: TGTGCCAGCAGGGACTTCAGGAACACTGAAGCTTTCTTT; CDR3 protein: CASRDFRNTEAFF
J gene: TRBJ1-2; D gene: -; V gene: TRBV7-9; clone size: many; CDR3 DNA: TGTGCCAGCAGCTCCTCAGGGTCCTACGGTAACTATGGCTACACCTTC; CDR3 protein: CASSSSGSYGNYGYTF
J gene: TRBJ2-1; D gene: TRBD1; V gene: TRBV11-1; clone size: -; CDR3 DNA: TGTGCCAGCAGCTTAACCGGGACAGGGTTGGGCCTACAAAACGATGAGCAGTTCTTC; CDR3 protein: CASSLTGTGLGLQNDEQFF
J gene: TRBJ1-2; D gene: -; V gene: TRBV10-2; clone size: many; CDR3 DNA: TGCGCCAGCAGTGATGGCCCGGGCGGACCTGGCTACACCTTC; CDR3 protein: CASSDGPGGPGYTF
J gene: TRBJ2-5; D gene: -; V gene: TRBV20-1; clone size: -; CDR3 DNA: TGCAGTGCTAGAGATTGGGCTAGAGGGCAAGAGACCCAGTACTTC; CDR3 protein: CSARDWARGQETQYF
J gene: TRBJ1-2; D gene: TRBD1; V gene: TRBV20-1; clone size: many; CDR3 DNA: TGCAGTGCTGATCAGGGGGCAATCCCTCATGGCTACACCTTC; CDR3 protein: CSADQGAIPHGYTF
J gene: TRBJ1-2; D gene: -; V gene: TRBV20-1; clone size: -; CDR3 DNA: TGCAGTGCTAGAGCACCCCTACAGGGTTCGGCTACTAGAGGCTACACCTTC; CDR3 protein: CSARAPLQGSATRGYTF
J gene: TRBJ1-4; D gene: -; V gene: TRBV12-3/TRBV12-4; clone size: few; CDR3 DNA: TGTGCCAGCAGTTTAGGCAGGGCTCCTAATGAAAAACTGTTTTTT; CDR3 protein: CASSLGRAPNEKLFF
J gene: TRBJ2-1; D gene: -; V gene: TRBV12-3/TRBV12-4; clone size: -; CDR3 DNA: TGTGCCAGCAGTTTCGGACTCCTCAATGAGCAGTTCTTC; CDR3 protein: CASSFGLLNEQFF
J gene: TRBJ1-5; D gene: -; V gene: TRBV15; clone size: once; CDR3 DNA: TGTGCCACCAGCAGCCGACCACAGGGAAGGAATCAGCCCCAGCATTTT; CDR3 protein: CATSSRPQGRNQPQHF
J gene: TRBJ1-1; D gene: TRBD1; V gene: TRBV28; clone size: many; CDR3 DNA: TGTGCCAGCAGTCCCCCCGGGACAGGGATTTTGACTGAAGCTTTCTTT; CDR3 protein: CASSPPGTGILTEAFF
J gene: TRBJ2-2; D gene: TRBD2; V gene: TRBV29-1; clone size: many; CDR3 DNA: TGCAGCGTCTTAGCGGGGGGGTTTACCGGGGAGCTGTTTTTT; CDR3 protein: CSVLAGGFTGELFF
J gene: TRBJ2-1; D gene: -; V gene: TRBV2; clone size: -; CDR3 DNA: TGTGCCAGCAGCCCAACAGCTAAGCAGTTCTTC; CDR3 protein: CASSPTAKQFF
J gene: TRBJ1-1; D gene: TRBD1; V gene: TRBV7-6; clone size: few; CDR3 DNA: TGTGCCAGCAGCCGACAGGGTTCGACGATGAACACTGAAGCTTTCTTT; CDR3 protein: CASSRQGSTMNTEAFF
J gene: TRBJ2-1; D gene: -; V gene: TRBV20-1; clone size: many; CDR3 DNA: TGCAGTGCTAGATCCCCCTCAGGGACACGCTCCTACAATGAGCAGTTCTTC; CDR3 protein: CSARSPSGTRSYNEQFF
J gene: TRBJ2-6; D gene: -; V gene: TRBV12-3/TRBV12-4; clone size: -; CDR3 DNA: TGTGCCAGCAGTTTACTCAACGTCCTGACTTTC; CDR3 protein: CASSLLNVLTF
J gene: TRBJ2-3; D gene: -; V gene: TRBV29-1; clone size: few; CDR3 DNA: TGCAGCGTCCGGGACCCAGGGACAGATACGCAGTATTTT; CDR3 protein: CSVRDPGTDTQYF
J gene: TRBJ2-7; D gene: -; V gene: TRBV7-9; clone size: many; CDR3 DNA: TGTGCCAGCAGCCGGGACTGGACCTCCTACGAGCAGTACTTC; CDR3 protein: CASSRDWTSYEQYF
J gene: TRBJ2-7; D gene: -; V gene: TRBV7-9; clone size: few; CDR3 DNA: TGTGCCAGCAGTGACTGGGACAAAGGGTCCTACGAGCAGTACTTC; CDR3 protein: CASSDWDKGSYEQYF
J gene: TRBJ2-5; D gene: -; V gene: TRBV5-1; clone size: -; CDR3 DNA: TGCGCCAGCAGCTCTATGGGAAGGGAGACCCAGTACTTC; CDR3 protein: CASSSMGRETQYF
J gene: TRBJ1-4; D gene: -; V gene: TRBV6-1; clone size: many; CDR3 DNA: TGTGCCAGCAGTCCCGGGGGGGACCTGGGAGAAAAACTGTTTTTT; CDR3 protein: CASSPGGDLGEKLFF
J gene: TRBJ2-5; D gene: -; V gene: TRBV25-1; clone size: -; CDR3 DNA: TGTGCCAGCAGTGAATACTGGGAGAGGCAAGAGACCCAGTACTTC; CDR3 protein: CASSEYWERQETQYF
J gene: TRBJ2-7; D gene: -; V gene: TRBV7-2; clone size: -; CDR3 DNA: TGTGCCAGCAGCTTAACAGAAGGACATATCTACGAGCAGTACTTC; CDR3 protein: CASSLTEGHIYEQYF
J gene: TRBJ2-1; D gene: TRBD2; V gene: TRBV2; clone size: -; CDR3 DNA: TGTGCCAGCAGTGTGACTAGCGGACACAATGAGCAGTTCTTC; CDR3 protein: CASSVTSGHNEQFF
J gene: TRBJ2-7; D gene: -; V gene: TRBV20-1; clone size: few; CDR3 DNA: TGCAGTGCCGGGGGAAACTATTCCTACGAGCAGTACTTC; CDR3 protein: CSAGGNYSYEQYF
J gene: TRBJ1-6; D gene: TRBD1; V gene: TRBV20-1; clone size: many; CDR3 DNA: TGCAGTGCTCCCCGGACAGGGGGTTATAATTCACCCCTCCACTTT; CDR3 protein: CSAPRTGGYNSPLHF
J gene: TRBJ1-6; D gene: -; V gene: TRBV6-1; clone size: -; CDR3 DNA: TGTGCCAGCACCCGACACCCCGGTTCACCCCTCCACTTT; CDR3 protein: CASTRHPGSPLHF
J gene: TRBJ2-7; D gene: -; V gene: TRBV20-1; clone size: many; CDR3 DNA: TGCAGTGCTAGTGACTGGCAGGGATCGACCGAGCAGTACTTC; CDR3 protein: CSASDWQGSTEQYF
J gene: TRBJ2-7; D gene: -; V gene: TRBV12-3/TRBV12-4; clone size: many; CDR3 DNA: TGTGCCAGCAGTTTAGGGACGATCCTCGAGCAGTACTTC; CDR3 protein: CASSLGTILEQYF
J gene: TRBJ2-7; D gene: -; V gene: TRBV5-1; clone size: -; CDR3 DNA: TGCGCCAGCAGCTTGGCGGCAGGGGAAGGATACGAGCAGTACTTC; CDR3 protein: CASSLAAGEGYEQYF
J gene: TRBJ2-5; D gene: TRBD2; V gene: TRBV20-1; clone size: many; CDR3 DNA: TGCAGTCAGGTGTCTAGCGGGGGGACCCAGTACTTC; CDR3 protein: CSQVSSGGTQYF
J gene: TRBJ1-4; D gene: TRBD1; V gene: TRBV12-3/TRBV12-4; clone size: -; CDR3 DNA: TGTGCCAGCAGACGGGACAGGGGATCTGAAAAACTGTTTTTT; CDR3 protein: CASRRDRGSEKLFF
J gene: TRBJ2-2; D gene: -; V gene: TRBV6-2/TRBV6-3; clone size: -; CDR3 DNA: TGTGCCAGCAGTTACTCGTGGTCGATAGCCGGGGAGCTGTTTTTT; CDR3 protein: CASSYSWSIAGELFF
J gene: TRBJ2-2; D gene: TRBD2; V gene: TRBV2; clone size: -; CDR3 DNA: TGTGCCAGAACCGGGAGGCTCACCGGGGAGCTGTTTTTT; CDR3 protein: CARTGRLTGELFF
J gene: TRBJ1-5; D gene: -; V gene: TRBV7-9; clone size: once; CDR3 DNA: TGTGCCCGGCGGATCAATCAGGCCCAGCATTTT; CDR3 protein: CARRINQAQHF
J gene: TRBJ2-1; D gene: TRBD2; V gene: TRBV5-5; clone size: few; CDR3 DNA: TGTGCCAGCAGCTCCCCTACTAGCGGGGGTGGGTTCTTC; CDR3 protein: CASSSPTSGGGFF